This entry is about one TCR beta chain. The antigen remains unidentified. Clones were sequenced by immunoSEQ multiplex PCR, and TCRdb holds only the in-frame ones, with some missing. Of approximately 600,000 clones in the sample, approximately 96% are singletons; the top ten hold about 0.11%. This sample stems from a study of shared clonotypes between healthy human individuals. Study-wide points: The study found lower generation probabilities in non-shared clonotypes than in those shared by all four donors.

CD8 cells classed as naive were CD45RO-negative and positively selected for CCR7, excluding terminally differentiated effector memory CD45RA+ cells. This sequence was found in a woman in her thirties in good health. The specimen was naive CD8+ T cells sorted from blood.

In DNA, the CDR3 is TGTGCCAGCAGCCCGAGGACAGGGAACTACGAGCAGTACTTC. Translated: CASSPRTGNYEQYF. J is TRBJ2-7 and V is TRBV7-9, with TRBD1 matching 8 bases. This CDR3 contains 14 residues. Germline V gene sequence: CDR1 SEHNR, CDR2 FQNEAQ (reference sequence). With 5 bases clipped from V and 3 bases from J, the junction kept 6 bases outside the gene matches.